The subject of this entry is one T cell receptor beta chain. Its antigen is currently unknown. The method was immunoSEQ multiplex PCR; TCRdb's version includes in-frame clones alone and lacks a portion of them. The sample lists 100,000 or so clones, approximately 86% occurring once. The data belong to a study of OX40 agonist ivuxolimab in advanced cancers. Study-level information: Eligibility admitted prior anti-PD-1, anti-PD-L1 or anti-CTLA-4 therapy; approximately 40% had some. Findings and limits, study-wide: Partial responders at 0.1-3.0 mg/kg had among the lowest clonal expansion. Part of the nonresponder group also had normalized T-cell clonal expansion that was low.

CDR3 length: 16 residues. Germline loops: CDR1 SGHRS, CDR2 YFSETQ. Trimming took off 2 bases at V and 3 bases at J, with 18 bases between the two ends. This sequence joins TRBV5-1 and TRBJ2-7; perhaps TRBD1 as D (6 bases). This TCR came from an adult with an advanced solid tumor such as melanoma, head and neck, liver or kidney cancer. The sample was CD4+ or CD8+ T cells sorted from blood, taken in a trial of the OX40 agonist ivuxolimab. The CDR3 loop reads CASSLQSGVNYYEQYV. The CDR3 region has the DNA TGCGCCAGCAGCTTACAATCAGGGGTAAATTACTACGAGCAGTACGTC.